This entry lists 12 T cell receptor beta chains sequenced from one sample in a study of response to subunit inactivated influenza vaccine. Each CDR3 protein gets one entry after TCRdb re-called the RT-PCR reads with MiXCR. The sample contains about 540,000 distinct CDR3 sequences, roughly 23% of which appear only once. This sample was shared with a second study, whose subject was T cells expressing NK-cell markers. That work adds: Template switching by 5'RACE with UMIs generated the TCR beta cDNA.

The sample in question was CD4+ T cells sorted from PBMCs, obtained roughly 13 days after vaccination. The receptors were sampled from a man aged 50-60 years who received an inactivated influenza vaccine.

This clonotype has just a few counts. V gene TRBV6-1 combines with J gene TRBJ1-5; D unresolved. The germline V and J ends were trimmed by 2 bases and 6 bases, with 5 bases remaining between them. The CDR3 sequence is 12 residues long. The germline CDR1 and CDR2 sequences are MNHNS and SASEGT. CDR3: CASSENIQPQHF. CDR3 DNA sequence: TGTGCCAGCAGTGAAAATATTCAGCCCCAGCATTTT.

The chain employs TRBV12-3 or TRBV12-4 and TRBJ1-4, with D perhaps matching TRBD1 (5 bases). The CDR3 has 14 residues. V was cut by 7 bases and J by 0 bases, with 9 bases left in between. CDR3 DNA sequence: TGTGCCAGCACCCCGGGGGCAACTAATGAAAAACTGTTTTTT. Amino acids: CASTPGATNEKLFF.

There are a few counts of this clonotype. The V gene is TRBV7-9, the J gene TRBJ1-3; D is uncertain. Germline V gives CDR1 SEHNR, CDR2 FQNEAQ (reference sequence). The CDR3 sequence is 13 residues long. Trimming took 8 bases from V and 4 from J, leaving 12 bases between them. For the CDR3, the DNA is TGTGCCAGCGGGGAAGCGGGCGGAAACACCATATATTTT. Amino acids: CASGEAGGNTIYF.

This clonotype was observed a few times. The V call is TRBV20-1, the J call TRBJ2-3; unclear D gene. The CDR3 sequence is 11 residues long. The germline V gene encodes CDR1 DFQATT and CDR2 SNEGSKA (reference sequence). V lost 6 bases to trimming and J lost 2 bases, with 6 bases between them. CDR3 residues: CSALFTDTQYF. The CDR3 DNA reads as TGCAGTGCCCTTTTCACAGATACGCAGTATTTT.

A few counts support this clonotype. This sequence joins TRBV4-1 and TRBJ1-6, with 10 bases fitting TRBD1. The germline V gene has CDR1 MGHRA and CDR2 YSYEKL. This CDR3 contains 18 residues. V was pared by 3 bases and J by 7 bases, with 12 bases of the junction left unmatched. The CDR3 sequence is CASSHRRQGAPNNSPLHF. The CDR3 bases are TGCGCCAGCAGCCACCGCAGACAGGGGGCGCCGAACAATTCACCCCTCCACTTT.

The V and J genes are TRBV29-1 and TRBJ1-5; maybe TRBD1 (5 bases). The germline V and J ends were trimmed by 6 bases and 11 bases, with 23 bases remaining between them. Germline V CDR1 and CDR2: SQVTM, ANQGSEA. The CDR3 sequence is 14 residues long. CDR3 bases: TGCAGCGTCGCCACAGACAGTGGGATTACAGCCCAGCATTTT. Its protein is CSVATDSGITAQHF.

V usage is TRBV29-1 and J usage is TRBJ1-1, with D maybe TRBD1 (6 bases). CDR3 length equals 12 residues. Trimming took 4 bases from V and 12 from J, leaving 18 bases between them. CDR1 SQVTM and CDR2 ANQGSEA come from the germline V gene. The CDR3 reads CSVGDTGTRTFF. As DNA, the CDR3 is TGCAGCGTTGGGGACACCGGGACAAGAACTTTCTTT.

The chain joins TRBV6-5 to TRBJ1-2; no definite D call. Deletions cut 2 bases from V and 0 bases from J, with 10 bases between. The germline V gene has CDR1 MNHEY and CDR2 SVGAGI. This CDR3 is 15 amino acids long. The CDR3 region has the DNA TGTGCCAGCAGTTACGACACTGGAGCTAACTATGGCTACACCTTC. The encoded protein is CASSYDTGANYGYTF.

A few counts support this clonotype. J is TRBJ2-2 and V is TRBV29-1; 9 bases line up with TRBD1. Germline V gene lookup returns CDR1 SQVTM and CDR2 ANQGSEA. CDR3 length: 13 amino acids. The CDR3 sequence is CNLRDRAIGELFF. The CDR3 nucleotides read TGCAACCTCCGGGACAGGGCCATCGGGGAGCTGTTTTTT.

There are a few counts of this clonotype. V is TRBV27 and J is TRBJ2-1; 8 bases are shared with TRBD2. Looked up from germline, CDR1 is MNHEY and CDR2 is SMNVEV (reference sequence). This CDR3 has 16 amino acids. Losses at the gene ends were 3 bases for V and 6 bases for J; bases not matched to a gene: 10. The CDR3 reads CASSFGGGRWGNEQFF. CDR3 DNA: TGTGCCAGCAGTTTTGGGGGCGGGAGGTGGGGCAATGAGCAGTTCTTC.

CDR3 residues: CASTISRDGTQYF. The CDR3 bases are TGTGCCAGCACTATTAGTAGGGACGGGACCCAGTACTTC. This chain joins TRBV2 and TRBJ2-5; D possibly uses TRBD1 or TRBD2 (5 bases each). Trimming left V 7 bases short and J 7 bases short, with 16 bases between. CDR3 length: 13 amino acids. Germline V gives CDR1 SNHLY, CDR2 FYNNEI.

This clonotype was observed a handful of times. The rearrangement links TRBV28 to TRBJ2-7; D is unresolved. The CDR3 is 16 residues long. Germline loops: CDR1 MDHEN, CDR2 SYDVKM. Trimming took 3 bases from V and 0 from J, leaving 15 bases between them. The CDR3 here is CASSLILGGLSYEQYF. DNA for the CDR3: TGTGCCAGCAGTTTGATCCTGGGCGGCCTCTCCTACGAGCAGTACTTC.